The 7 T cell receptor beta chains below were found in one sample sequenced in a study of CD4 and CD8 cells across lung adenocarcinoma regions. Each CDR3 protein gets one entry after TCRdb re-called the PCR reads with MiXCR. The table records about 11,000 distinct CDR3 sequences, around three fifths of them present only once. What was sequenced was CD8+ T cells from the margin of a lung tumor. All receptors come from a male donor with lung adenocarcinoma. The CD4 and CD8 labels of this study may be unreliable.

This clonotype has ten or more counts. The chain links TRBV14 to TRBJ2-2; D unresolved. CDR3 length equals 14 residues. V was trimmed by 4 bases and J by 4 bases, leaving 10 bases between them. CDR1 and CDR2 (germline): SGHDN, FVKESK. CDR3: CASSLRTGTGELFF. Here the CDR3 DNA reads TGTGCCAGCAGCCTTAGGACCGGCACCGGGGAGCTGTTTTTT. Full variable domain (outside the CDR3, taken from reference TRBV14 and TRBJ2-2): EAGVTQFPSHSVIEKGQTVTLRCDPISGHDNLYWYRRVMGKEIKFLLHFVKESKQDESGMPNNRFLAERTGGTYSTLKVQPAELEDSGVYFCASSLRTGTGELFFGEGSRLTVL.

The rearrangement links TRBV6-5 to TRBJ1-2; D gene ambiguous. Germline CDR1 is MNHEY and CDR2 is SVGAGI. Trimming cost V 1 base and J 7 bases, with 10 bases left between them. The CDR3 has 13 residues. The CDR3 is CASSYWPRAGYTF. Written as DNA, the CDR3 is TGTGCCAGCAGTTACTGGCCTAGGGCTGGCTACACCTTC.

In nucleotides, the CDR3 is TGCGCCAGCAGGGACTATTTGGCGGGGTCCTCCTACGAGCAGTACTTC. It codes for CASRDYLAGSSYEQYF. V usage is TRBV10-2 and J usage is TRBJ2-7, with D perhaps TRBD2 (6 bases). Germline values: CDR1 WSHSY, CDR2 SAAADI. The V end was cut by 6 bases, the J end by 0 bases, with 18 bases between. The CDR3 is made up of 16 amino acids.

The rearrangement joins TRBV6-1 to TRBJ2-2; no definite D call. Trimming removed 1 base at V and 6 bases at J, with 9 bases between. The V gene's germline CDR1 is MNHNS and CDR2 SASEGT. The CDR3 spans 14 residues. In nucleotides, the CDR3 is TGTGCCAGCAGTGAAGATACCAGTTCCGGGGAGCTGTTTTTT. As protein: CASSEDTSSGELFF.

V usage is TRBV6-1 and J usage is TRBJ2-1, with 8 nucleotides matching TRBD2. Germline-derived CDR1 and CDR2 are MNHNS and SASEGT. The ends lost 6 bases at V and 8 bases at J; junction bases unmatched: 9. CDR3 size: 14 residues. The CDR3 reads CASSSGGLLDEQFF. The DNA for the CDR3 is TGTGCCAGCAGCTCGGGGGGGCTTTTAGATGAGCAGTTCTTC.

V gene TRBV6-1 combines with J gene TRBJ2-4; D may match TRBD1 or TRBD2 (5 bases each). The germline CDR1 and CDR2 sequences are MNHNS and SASEGT. V was clipped by 6 bases and J by 3 bases, with 18 bases between them. This CDR3 comprises 16 residues. The CDR3 DNA is TGTGCCAGCAGCGATGAAGCGGTAGGACACAAAAACATTCAGTACTTC. This sequence encodes CASSDEAVGHKNIQYF.

This clonotype was counted ten times or more. The rearrangement joins TRBV6-1 to TRBJ2-2; 9 bases are shared with TRBD1. This CDR3 has 17 amino acids. Unmatched junction bases numbered 10, after V lost 4 bases and J lost 4 bases. From germline, CDR1 is MNHNS and CDR2 SASEGT. CDR3 loop: CASSVGRGQGVTGELFF. Here the CDR3 DNA reads TGTGCCAGCAGTGTTGGTCGGGGACAGGGAGTCACCGGGGAGCTGTTTTTT.